This entry is about one TCR beta chain. What it binds is not known. The sample belongs to a study of shared clonotypes between healthy human individuals. Study at large: Each donor had three CD4 naive, three CD4 memory, two CD8 naive and one CD8 memory plate.

Generated by immunoSEQ multiplex PCR, the TCRdb table keeps only in-frame clones and is missing some. The sample comprises roughly 1,800,000 clones, approximately 94% of which are singletons, and roughly 1.2% rests with the top ten. In germline, CDR1 is SGHVS, CDR2 FQNEAQ. The V end was cut by 6 bases, the J end by 0 bases, with 17 bases between. This CDR3 comprises 17 residues. As defined, naive CD8 cells were CD45RO-negative and positively selected for CCR7, with terminally differentiated effector memory CD45RA+ cells excluded. The study, taken as a whole, reports: The sole specimen, blood, was sampled, and tissue repertoires likely differ. Researchers found naive subsets generally carried larger estimated richness than memory subsets. Relative to their counterparts shared across all four donors, non-shared clonotypes exhibited diminished generation probabilities.

This receptor was taken from a man between 18 and 35 years old in good health. This chain connects TRBV7-8 to TRBJ1-4; D gene unclear. Material: naive CD8+ T cells sorted from blood. The CDR3 loop reads CASSPMRGVATNEKLFF. The CDR3, as DNA: TGTGCCAGCAGTCCAATGCGGGGAGTTGCAACTAATGAAAAACTGTTTTTT.